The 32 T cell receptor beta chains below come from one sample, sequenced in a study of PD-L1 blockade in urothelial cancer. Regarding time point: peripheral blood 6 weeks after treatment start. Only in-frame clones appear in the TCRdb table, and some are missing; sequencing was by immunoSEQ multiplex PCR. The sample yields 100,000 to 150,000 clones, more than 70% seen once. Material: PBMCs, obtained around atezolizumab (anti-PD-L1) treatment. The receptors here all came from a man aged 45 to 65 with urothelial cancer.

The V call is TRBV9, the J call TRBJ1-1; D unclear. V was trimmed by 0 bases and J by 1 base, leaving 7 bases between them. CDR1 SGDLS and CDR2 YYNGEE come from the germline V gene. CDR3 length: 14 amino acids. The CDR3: CASSVANRNTEAFF. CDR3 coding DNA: TGTGCCAGCAGCGTAGCTAACAGGAACACTGAAGCTTTCTTT.

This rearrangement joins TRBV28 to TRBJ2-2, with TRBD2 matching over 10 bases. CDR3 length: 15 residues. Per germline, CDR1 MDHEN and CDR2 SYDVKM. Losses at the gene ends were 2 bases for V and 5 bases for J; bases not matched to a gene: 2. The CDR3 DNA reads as TGTGCCAGCAGTTTAGCGACTAGCGGGACCGGGGAGCTGTTTTTT. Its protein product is CASSLATSGTGELFF.

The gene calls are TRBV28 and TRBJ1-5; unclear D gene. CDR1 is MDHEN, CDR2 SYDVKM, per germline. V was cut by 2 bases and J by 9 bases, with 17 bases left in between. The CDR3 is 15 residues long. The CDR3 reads CASSLGPGLWWPQHF. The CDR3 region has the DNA TGTGCCAGCAGTTTAGGCCCCGGACTGTGGTGGCCCCAGCATTTT. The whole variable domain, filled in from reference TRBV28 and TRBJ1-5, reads DVKVTQSSRYLVKRTGEKVFLECVQDMDHENMFWYRQDPGLGLRLIYFSYDVKMKEKGDIPEGYSVSREKKERFSLILESASTNQTSMYLCASSLGPGLWWPQHFGDGTRLSIL.

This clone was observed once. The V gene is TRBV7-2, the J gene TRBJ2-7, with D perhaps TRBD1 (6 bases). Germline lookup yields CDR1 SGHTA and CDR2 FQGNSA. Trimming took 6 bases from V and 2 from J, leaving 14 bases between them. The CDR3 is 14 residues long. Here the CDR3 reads CASSPRGRTYEQYF. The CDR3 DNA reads TGTGCCAGCAGTCCCAGGGGTAGGACCTACGAGCAGTACTTC. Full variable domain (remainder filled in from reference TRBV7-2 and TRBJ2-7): GAGVSQSPSNKVTEKGKDVELRCDPISGHTALYWYRQSLGQGLEFLIYFQGNSAPDKSGLPSDRFSAERTGGSVSTLTIQRTQQEDSAVYLCASSPRGRTYEQYFGPGTRLTVT.

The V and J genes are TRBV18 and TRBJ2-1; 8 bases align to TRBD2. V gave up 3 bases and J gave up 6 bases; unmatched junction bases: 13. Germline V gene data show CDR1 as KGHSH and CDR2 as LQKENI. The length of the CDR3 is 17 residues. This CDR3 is CASSPFPPAGAPNEQFF. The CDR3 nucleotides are TGTGCCAGCTCACCCTTTCCCCCAGCGGGGGCTCCCAATGAGCAGTTCTTC.

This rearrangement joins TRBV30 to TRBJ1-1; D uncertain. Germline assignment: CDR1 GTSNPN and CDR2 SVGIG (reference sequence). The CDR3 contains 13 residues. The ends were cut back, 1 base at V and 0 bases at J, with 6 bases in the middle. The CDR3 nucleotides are TGTGCCTGGAGTGCTGCGATGAACACTGAAGCTTTCTTT. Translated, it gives CAWSAAMNTEAFF. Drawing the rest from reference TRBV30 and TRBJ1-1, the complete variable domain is SQTIHQWPATLVQPVGSPLSLECTVEGTSNPNLYWYRQAAGRGLQLLFYSVGIGQISSEVPQNLSASRPQDRQFILSSKKLLLSDSGFYLCAWSAAMNTEAFFGQGTRLTVV.

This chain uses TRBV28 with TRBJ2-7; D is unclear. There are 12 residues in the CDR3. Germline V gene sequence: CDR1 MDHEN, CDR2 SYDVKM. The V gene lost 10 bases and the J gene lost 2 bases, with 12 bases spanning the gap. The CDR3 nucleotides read TGTGCCACCGTAGTTGGTGCCTACGAGCAGTACTTC. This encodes CATVVGAYEQYF.

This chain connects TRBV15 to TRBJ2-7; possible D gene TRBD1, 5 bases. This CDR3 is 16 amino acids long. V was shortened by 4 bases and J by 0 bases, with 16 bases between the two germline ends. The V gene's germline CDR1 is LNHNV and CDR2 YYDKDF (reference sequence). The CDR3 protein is CATSKGSGHYSYEQYF. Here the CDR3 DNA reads TGTGCCACCAGCAAGGGATCAGGACATTACTCCTACGAGCAGTACTTC.

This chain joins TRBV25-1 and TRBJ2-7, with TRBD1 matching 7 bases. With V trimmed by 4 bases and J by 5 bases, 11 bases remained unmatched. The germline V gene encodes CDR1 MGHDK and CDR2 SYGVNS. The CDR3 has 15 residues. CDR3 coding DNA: TGTGCCAGCAGTGGCCTCCCGGGAAGGGGGCACGAGCAGTACTTC. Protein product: CASSGLPGRGHEQYF.

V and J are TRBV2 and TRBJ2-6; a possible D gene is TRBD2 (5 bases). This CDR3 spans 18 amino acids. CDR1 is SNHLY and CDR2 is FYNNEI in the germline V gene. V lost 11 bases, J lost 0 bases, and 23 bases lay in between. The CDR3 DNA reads TGTGCCGCAACGGGGTCTTCACTACCCCACTCTGGGGCCAACGTCCTGACTTTC. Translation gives CAATGSSLPHSGANVLTF.

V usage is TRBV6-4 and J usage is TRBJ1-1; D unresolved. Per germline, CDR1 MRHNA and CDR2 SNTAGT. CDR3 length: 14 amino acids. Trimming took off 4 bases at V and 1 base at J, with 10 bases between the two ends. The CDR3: CASSAAPGNTEAFF. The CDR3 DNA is TGTGCCAGCAGTGCCGCCCCCGGGAACACTGAAGCTTTCTTT.

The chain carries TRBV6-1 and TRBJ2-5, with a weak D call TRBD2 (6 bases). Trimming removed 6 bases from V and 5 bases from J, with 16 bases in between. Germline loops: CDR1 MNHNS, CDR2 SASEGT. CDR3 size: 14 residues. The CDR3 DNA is TGTGCCAGCAGAAGGAGGCGGGAAGCTGAGACCCAGTACTTC. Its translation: CASRRRREAETQYF.

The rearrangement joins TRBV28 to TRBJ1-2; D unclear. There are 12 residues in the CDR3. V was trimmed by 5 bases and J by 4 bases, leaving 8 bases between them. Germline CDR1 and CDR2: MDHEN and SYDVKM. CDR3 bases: TGTGCCAGCAGTGACACAGCCTATGGCTACACCTTC. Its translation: CASSDTAYGYTF.

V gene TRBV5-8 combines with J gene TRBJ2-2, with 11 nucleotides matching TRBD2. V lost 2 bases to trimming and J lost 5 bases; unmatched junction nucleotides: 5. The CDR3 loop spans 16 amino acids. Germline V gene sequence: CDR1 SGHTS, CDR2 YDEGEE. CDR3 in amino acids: CASSLLAGVGTGELFF. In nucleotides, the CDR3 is TGTGCCAGCAGCTTACTAGCGGGAGTCGGGACCGGGGAGCTGTTTTTT. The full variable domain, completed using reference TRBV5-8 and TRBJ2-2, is EAGVTQSPTHLIKTRGQQATLRCSPISGHTSVYWYQQALGLGLQFLLWYDEGEERNRGNFPPRFSGRQFPNYSSELNVNALELEDSALYLCASSLLAGVGTGELFFGEGSRLTVL.

The CDR3 loop is CAISYSGTSGRREQYF. DNA for the CDR3: TGTGCCATCAGTTACTCCGGGACTAGCGGGAGAAGGGAGCAGTACTTC. J is TRBJ2-7 and V is TRBV10-3; 14 bases are a match to TRBD2. The CDR3 extends over 16 amino acids. With 5 bases clipped from V and 7 bases from J, the junction kept 10 bases outside the gene matches. CDR1 ENHRY and CDR2 SYGVKD come from the germline V gene.

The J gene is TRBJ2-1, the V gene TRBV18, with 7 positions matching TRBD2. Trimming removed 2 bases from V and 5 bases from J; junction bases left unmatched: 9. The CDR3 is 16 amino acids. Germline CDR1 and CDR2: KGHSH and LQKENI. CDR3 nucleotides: TGTGCCAGCTCACCAGTCGGACTAGGTTCCCACAATGAGCAGTTCTTC. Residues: CASSPVGLGSHNEQFF.

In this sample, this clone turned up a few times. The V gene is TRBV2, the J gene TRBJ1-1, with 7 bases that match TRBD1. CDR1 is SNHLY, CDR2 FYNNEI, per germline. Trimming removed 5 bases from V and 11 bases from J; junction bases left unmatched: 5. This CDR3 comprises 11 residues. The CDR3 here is CASSTRDSAFF. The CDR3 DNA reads TGTGCCAGCAGTACCCGGGACAGTGCTTTCTTT.

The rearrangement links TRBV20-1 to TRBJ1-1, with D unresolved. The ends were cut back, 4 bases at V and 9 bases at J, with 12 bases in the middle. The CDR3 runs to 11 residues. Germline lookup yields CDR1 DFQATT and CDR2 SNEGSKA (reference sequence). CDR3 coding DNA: TGCAGTGCTATGTCGGGAAGTAAAGCTTTCTTT. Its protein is CSAMSGSKAFF.

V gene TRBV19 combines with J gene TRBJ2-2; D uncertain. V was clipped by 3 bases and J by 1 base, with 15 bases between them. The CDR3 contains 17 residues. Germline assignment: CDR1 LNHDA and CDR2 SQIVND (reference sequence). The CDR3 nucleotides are TGTGCCAGTAGTATTAACGATCTCCTATTGAACACCGGGGAGCTGTTTTTT. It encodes CASSINDLLLNTGELFF.

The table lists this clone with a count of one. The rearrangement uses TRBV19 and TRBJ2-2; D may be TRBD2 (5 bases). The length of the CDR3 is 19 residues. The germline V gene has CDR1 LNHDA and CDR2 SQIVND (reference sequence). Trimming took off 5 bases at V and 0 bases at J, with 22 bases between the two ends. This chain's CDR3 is CASSAIVKRTGTNTGELFF. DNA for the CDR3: TGTGCCAGTAGTGCAATCGTCAAGAGGACGGGGACGAACACCGGGGAGCTGTTTTTT.

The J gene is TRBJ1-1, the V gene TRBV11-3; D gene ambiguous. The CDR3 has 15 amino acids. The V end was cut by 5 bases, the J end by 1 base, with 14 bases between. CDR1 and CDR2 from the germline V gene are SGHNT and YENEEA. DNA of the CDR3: TGTGCCAGCAGCCGTGGTGGCCTCCAGAACACTGAAGCTTTCTTT. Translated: CASSRGGLQNTEAFF.

CDR3 protein: CASSSLRQGRIRDTQYF. CDR3 sequence (DNA): TGTGCCAGCAGTTCACTTCGACAGGGCCGGATCAGAGATACGCAGTATTTT. J is TRBJ2-3 and V is TRBV27; 7 nucleotides line up with TRBD1. V was clipped by 4 bases and J by 5 bases; unmatched bases: 15. The CDR3 totals 17 residues. From germline, CDR1 is MNHEY and CDR2 SMNVEV (reference sequence).

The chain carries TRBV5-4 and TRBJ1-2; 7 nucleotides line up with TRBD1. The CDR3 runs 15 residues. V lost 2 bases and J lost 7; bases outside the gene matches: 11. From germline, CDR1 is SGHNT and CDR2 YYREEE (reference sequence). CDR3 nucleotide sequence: TGTGCCAGCAGCTTTCGAGACAGGGAACTATCTGGCTACACCTTC. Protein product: CASSFRDRELSGYTF.

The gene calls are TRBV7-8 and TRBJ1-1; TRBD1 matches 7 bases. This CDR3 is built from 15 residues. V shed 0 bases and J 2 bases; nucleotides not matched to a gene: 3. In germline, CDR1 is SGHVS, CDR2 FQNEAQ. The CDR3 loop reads CASSLAGQINTEAFF. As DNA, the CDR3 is TGTGCCAGCAGCTTAGCGGGACAGATAAACACTGAAGCTTTCTTT. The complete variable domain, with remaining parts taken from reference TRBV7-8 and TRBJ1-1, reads GAGVSQSPRYKVAKRGQDVALRCDPISGHVSLFWYQQALGQGPEFLTYFQNEAQLDKSGLPSDRFFAERPEGSVSTLKIQRTQQEDSAVYLCASSLAGQINTEAFFGQGTRLTVV.

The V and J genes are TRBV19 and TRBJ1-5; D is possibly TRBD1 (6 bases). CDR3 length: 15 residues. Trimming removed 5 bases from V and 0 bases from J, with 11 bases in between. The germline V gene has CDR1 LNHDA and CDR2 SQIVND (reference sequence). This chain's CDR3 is CASSWRTDSNQPQHF. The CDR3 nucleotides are TGTGCCAGTAGTTGGAGGACAGATAGCAATCAGCCCCAGCATTTT.

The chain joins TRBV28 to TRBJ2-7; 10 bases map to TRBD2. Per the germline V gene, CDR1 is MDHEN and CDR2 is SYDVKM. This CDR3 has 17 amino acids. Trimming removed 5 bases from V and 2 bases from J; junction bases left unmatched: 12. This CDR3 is CASSAYTSGIRTYEQYF. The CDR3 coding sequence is TGTGCCAGCAGTGCTTACACTAGCGGGATAAGGACCTACGAGCAGTACTTC.

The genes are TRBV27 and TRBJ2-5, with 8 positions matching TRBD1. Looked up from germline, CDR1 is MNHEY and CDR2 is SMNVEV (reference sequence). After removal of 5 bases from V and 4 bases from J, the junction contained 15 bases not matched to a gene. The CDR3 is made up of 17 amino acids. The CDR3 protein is CASSPLTSQGAGETQYF. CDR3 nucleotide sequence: TGTGCCAGCAGTCCCCTCACTTCGCAGGGGGCCGGAGAGACCCAGTACTTC.

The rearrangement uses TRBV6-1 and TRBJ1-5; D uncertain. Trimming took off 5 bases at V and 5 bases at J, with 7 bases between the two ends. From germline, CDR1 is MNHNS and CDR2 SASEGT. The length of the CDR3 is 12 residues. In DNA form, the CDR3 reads TGTGCCAGCAGTCGGGGAGATCAGCCCCAGCATTTT. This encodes CASSRGDQPQHF.

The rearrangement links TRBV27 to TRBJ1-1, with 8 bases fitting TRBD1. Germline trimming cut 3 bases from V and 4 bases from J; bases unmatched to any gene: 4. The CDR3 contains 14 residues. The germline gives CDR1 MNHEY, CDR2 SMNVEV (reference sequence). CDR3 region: CASSFYRGVTEAFF. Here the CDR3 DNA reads TGTGCCAGCAGTTTCTACAGGGGGGTCACTGAAGCTTTCTTT.

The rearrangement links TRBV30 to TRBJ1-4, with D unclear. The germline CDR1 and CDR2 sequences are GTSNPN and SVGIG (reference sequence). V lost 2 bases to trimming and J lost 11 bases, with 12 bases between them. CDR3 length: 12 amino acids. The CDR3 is CAWSSLGEKLFF. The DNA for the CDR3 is TGTGCCTGGAGTTCCCTTGGGGAGAAACTGTTTTTT.

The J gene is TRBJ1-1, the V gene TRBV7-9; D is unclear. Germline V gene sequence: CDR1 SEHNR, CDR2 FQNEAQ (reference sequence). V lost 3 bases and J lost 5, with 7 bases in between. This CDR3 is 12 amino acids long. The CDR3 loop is CASSFSETEAFF. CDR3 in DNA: TGTGCCAGCAGCTTTAGTGAGACTGAAGCTTTCTTT.

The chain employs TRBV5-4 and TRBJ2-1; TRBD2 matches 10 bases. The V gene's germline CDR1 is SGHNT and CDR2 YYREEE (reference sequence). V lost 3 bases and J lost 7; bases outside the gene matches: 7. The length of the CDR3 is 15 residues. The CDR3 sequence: CASSSGTSVGNEQFF. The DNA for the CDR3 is TGTGCCAGCAGCTCCGGGACTAGCGTAGGGAATGAGCAGTTCTTC.